The T cell receptor beta chain described here comes from a study of T cells in Graves' hyperthyroidism and ophthalmopathy. This clonotype was detected only a few times. The antigen is not known. Study observations and caveats: Ophthalmopathy onset followed model prediction by a median about seven months.

Amplification targeted TCR beta CDR3 regions from RNA transcripts. When the TCR CDR3 underwent first-round RT-PCR, the HTBI primer set was used. TCRdb reprocessed the multiplex PCR reads via MiXCR and lists one record per CDR3 protein. This sample has 700,000 to 850,000 distinct CDR3 sequences, with roughly a third found just once. V was shortened by 0 bases and J by 3 bases, with 9 bases between the two germline ends. The CDR3 sequence is 14 residues long. From germline, CDR1 is LGHNA and CDR2 YNFKEQ. The chain recombines TRBV4-2 with TRBJ2-7, with D uncertain. The clonotype comes from a woman aged 40 to 49 with Graves' hyperthyroidism. Input material: blood. CDR3 nucleotide sequence: TGTGCCAGCAGCCAAGAACAAGGCAACTACGAGCAGTACTTC. This translates into CASSQEQGNYEQYF.